The rows below give T cell receptor beta chains drawn from one sample of a study of tumor T cells in aggressive B-cell lymphoma. Sequencing used immunoSEQ multiplex PCR; TCRdb keeps in-frame clones, though not all of them. The sample lists 1,000 to 1,500 clones; approximately 85% were seen once. The sequenced material came from tumor tissue. All receptors come from an adult with diffuse large B cell lymphoma. Both conserved end residues are part of each CDR3.

v_call: TRBV28; j_call: TRBJ1-6; cdr3_aa: CASVGGGDYSPLHF
v_call: TRBV5-4; j_call: TRBJ1-1; cdr3_aa: CASSLIQGNTEAFF
v_call: TRBV23-1; j_call: TRBJ2-6; cdr3_aa: CASSQDLTQQSRANVLTF
v_call: TRBV6-5; j_call: TRBJ2-7; cdr3_aa: CASSYSGTAYEQYF
v_call: TRBV4-3; j_call: TRBJ2-2; cdr3_aa: CASSPGSRTPNTGELFF
v_call: TRBV11-2; j_call: TRBJ1-1; cdr3_aa: CASSFVSTLATEAFF
v_call: TRBV7-2; j_call: TRBJ2-7; cdr3_aa: CASSSQPGLEQYF
v_call: TRBV7-2; j_call: TRBJ2-7; cdr3_aa: CASSLDRGEQYF
v_call: TRBV18; j_call: TRBJ2-1; cdr3_aa: CASSPRRNEQFF
v_call: TRBV2; j_call: TRBJ1-5; cdr3_aa: CASQGRNNQPQHF
v_call: TRBV29-1; j_call: TRBJ2-7; cdr3_aa: CSVDVLRDKGTNIYEQYF
v_call: TRBV2; j_call: TRBJ1-5; cdr3_aa: CASRDRDQPQHF
v_call: TRBV7-2; j_call: TRBJ2-2; cdr3_aa: CASSLGLAYGELFF
v_call: TRBV4-3; j_call: TRBJ1-5; cdr3_aa: CASSPSGNQPQHF
v_call: TRBV7-2; j_call: TRBJ2-2; cdr3_aa: CASSFGGTGRPGELFF
v_call: TRBV4-3; j_call: TRBJ1-6; cdr3_aa: CASSLGTGHNSPLHF
v_call: TRBV13; j_call: TRBJ2-3; cdr3_aa: CASSLPPGLAGGLNTQYF
v_call: TRBV11-2; j_call: TRBJ1-2; cdr3_aa: CASSLGDRAYYGYTF